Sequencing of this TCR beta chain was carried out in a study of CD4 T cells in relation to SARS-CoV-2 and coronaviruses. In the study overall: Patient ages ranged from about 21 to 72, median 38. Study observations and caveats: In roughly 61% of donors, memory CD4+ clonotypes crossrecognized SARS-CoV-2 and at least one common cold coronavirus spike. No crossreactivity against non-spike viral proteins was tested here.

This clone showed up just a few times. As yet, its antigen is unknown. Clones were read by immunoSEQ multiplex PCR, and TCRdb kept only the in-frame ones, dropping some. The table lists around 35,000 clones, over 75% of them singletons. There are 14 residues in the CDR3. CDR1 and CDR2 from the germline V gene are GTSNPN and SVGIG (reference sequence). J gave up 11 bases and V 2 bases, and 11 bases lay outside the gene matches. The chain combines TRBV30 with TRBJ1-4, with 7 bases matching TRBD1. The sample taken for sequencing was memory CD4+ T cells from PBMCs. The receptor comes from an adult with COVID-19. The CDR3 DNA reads TGTGCCTGGAGTCCCACGACAGGGTCAGGGAAACTGTTTTTT. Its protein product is CAWSPTTGSGKLFF.